The next 3 T cell receptor beta chains were all read from a single sample in a study of blood T cell repertoires in COVID-19. Profiling relied on immunoSEQ multiplex PCR, and the TCRdb table lists in-frame clones only, not all of them. The data show around 7,500 clones, around 79% seen once. What was sequenced was peripheral blood. Every receptor here comes from a human donor in a cohort sampled during active COVID-19.

This clone was seen just once. V usage is TRBV7-9 and J usage is TRBJ2-2, with D tentatively TRBD1 (5 bases). Per the germline V gene, CDR1 is SEHNR and CDR2 is FQNEAQ (reference sequence). Trimming cost V 1 base and J 6 bases, with 12 bases left between them. The CDR3 is made up of 15 amino acids. This chain's CDR3 is CASSLGAGHPGELFF. CDR3 in DNA: TGTGCCAGCAGCTTAGGGGCAGGGCACCCCGGGGAGCTGTTTTTT.

The chain is built from TRBV29-1 and TRBJ2-5; TRBD1 matches 9 bases. With V trimmed by 4 bases and J by 1 base, 10 bases remained unmatched. The germline gives CDR1 SQVTM, CDR2 ANQGSEA. The length of the CDR3 is 16 residues. CDR3 amino acids: CSVGSATGGGQETQYF. CDR3 DNA: TGCAGCGTTGGGTCTGCCACAGGGGGCGGCCAAGAGACCCAGTACTTC.

This clone occurred a few times. The J gene is TRBJ1-4, the V gene TRBV7-6, with D tentatively TRBD1 (6 bases). Trimming stripped 2 bases from V and 4 bases from J, with 11 bases between. This CDR3 contains 15 residues. From germline, CDR1 is SGHVS and CDR2 FNYEAQ. In DNA, the CDR3 is TGTGCCAGCAGCTTATGGGGGCAGCGTAATGAAAAACTGTTTTTT. It yields the protein CASSLWGQRNEKLFF.